The TCR beta chain described here comes from a study of CD8+CD57+ T cells in acquired aplastic anemia. Study context: Sorted cells (CD4+ and CD8+) yielded DNA amounts that averaged roughly 3.2 ug.

Trimming took off 4 bases at V and 6 bases at J, with 14 bases between the two ends. The CDR3 spans 14 residues. CDR1 SGHTA and CDR2 FQGNSA come from the germline V gene. This clonotype appeared a few times. Its antigen is unknown. The study, taken as a whole, reports: Patients and controls had CD8+ Simpson's diversity values that were not significantly distinct. Patients and controls turned out to have 25 to 30 CD8+ CDR3 sequences in common.

Patients picked for sequencing had shown CD8+CD57+ cell expansion detected by flow cytometry. The use of genomic DNA as template underpinned the TCR beta VDJ and CDR3 profiling. A single record per CDR3 protein comes from TCRdb applying MiXCR to the reads. This sample has a few hundred thousand distinct CDR3 sequences, with 25% to 40% found just once. Material: sorted CD4+, CD8+, or CD8+CD57+ T cells (not recorded which) from PBMCs. The sequence came from a human donor with aplastic anemia. The chain employs TRBV7-2 and TRBJ2-3; a possible D gene is TRBD2 (5 bases). Written as DNA, the CDR3 is TGTGCCAGCAGCTCCAGGACGGGCGGGGATACGCAGTATTTT. Encoded protein: CASSSRTGGDTQYF.